Each of the 17 T cell receptor beta chains below was sequenced from the same sample in a study of blood T cell repertoires in COVID-19. Libraries were prepared by immunoSEQ multiplex PCR; TCRdb keeps only in-frame clonotypes and omits some of them. Of approximately 310,000 clones listed, 70% to 90% are singletons. Sequences were obtained from PBMCs or T cells enriched from blood (not recorded which). These receptor sequences come from a man under 40 who had recovered from COVID-19.

Comments on this clone: The same CDR3 arises from other DNA sequences in this sample as well. The rearrangement uses TRBV6-5 and TRBJ2-7, with 8 bases identical to TRBD1. Germline CDR1 is MNHEY and CDR2 is SVGAGI. The CDR3 runs to 12 residues. V dropped 6 bases and J dropped 4; count of bases not matched to a gene: 2. CDR3 loop: CASRDRAYEQYF. The CDR3 DNA sequence: TGTGCCAGCAGGGACAGGGCTTACGAGCAGTACTTC.

The chain links TRBV5-5 to TRBJ1-4; D remains ambiguous. In germline, CDR1 is SGHKS, CDR2 YYEKEE (reference sequence). The CDR3 runs 13 residues. V was clipped by 5 bases and J by 8 bases, with 13 bases between them. CDR3 sequence: CASSPLVREKLFF. CDR3 bases: TGTGCCAGCAGTCCGTTGGTGCGGGAAAAACTGTTTTTT.

The rearrangement links TRBV30 to TRBJ2-3, with 8 positions matching TRBD1. After removal of 2 bases from V and 6 bases from J, the junction contained 10 bases not matched to a gene. Germline V lookup: CDR1 GTSNPN, CDR2 SVGIG (reference sequence). This CDR3 is 15 amino acids long. The CDR3: CAWSKGTGHTDTQYF. DNA of the CDR3: TGTGCCTGGAGTAAAGGGACAGGTCATACTGATACGCAGTATTTT. Complete variable domain (other parts from reference TRBV30 and TRBJ2-3): SQTIHQWPATLVQPVGSPLSLECTVEGTSNPNLYWYRQAAGRGLQLLFYSVGIGQISSEVPQNLSASRPQDRQFILSSKKLLLSDSGFYLCAWSKGTGHTDTQYFGPGTRLTVL.

This chain links TRBV10-3 with TRBJ2-7; 12 bases align to TRBD2. After removal of 6 bases from V and 7 bases from J, the junction contained 16 bases not matched to a gene. Germline V gene data show CDR1 as ENHRY and CDR2 as SYGVKD. The CDR3 has 17 amino acids. The CDR3 DNA reads as TGTGCCATCAGCGAGGTGGGCCTAGCGGGGGGGCCAGGGGAGCAGTACTTC. As protein: CAISEVGLAGGPGEQYF.

The chain uses TRBV27 and TRBJ2-7, with 8 bases matching TRBD2. With 2 bases clipped from V and 2 bases from J, the junction kept 5 bases outside the gene matches. The V gene's germline CDR1 is MNHEY and CDR2 SMNVEV (reference sequence). The CDR3 is made up of 15 amino acids. DNA for the CDR3: TGTGCCAGCAGTTTAATACGGGGGGGGCCCTACGAGCAGTACTTC. Amino acid sequence: CASSLIRGGPYEQYF.

This chain uses TRBV29-1 with TRBJ2-7, with TRBD1 as a possible D gene (6 bases). The CDR3 extends over 14 amino acids. Trimming removed 6 bases from V and 3 bases from J, with 18 bases in between. CDR1 SQVTM and CDR2 ANQGSEA come from the germline V gene. The CDR3 reads CSVGADRTVYEQYF. Written as DNA, the CDR3 is TGCAGCGTCGGCGCTGACAGGACAGTCTACGAGCAGTACTTC.

The rearrangement links TRBV9 to TRBJ2-3, with 10 bases matching TRBD1. CDR3 length equals 16 residues. J lost 2 bases, V lost 2 bases, and 5 bases had no gene match. Per the germline V gene, CDR1 is SGDLS and CDR2 is YYNGEE. The CDR3 DNA follows: TGTGCCAGCAGCGTGAGGACAGGGGGACTCACAGATACGCAGTATTTT. Its protein is CASSVRTGGLTDTQYF.

The V gene is TRBV11-3, the J gene TRBJ2-7, with 7 bases lining up with TRBD1. CDR1 is SGHNT, CDR2 YENEEA, per germline. Losses at the gene ends were 10 bases for V and 5 bases for J; bases not matched to a gene: 11. This CDR3 is 13 amino acids long. The CDR3 DNA follows: TGTGCCACGCCAAGGACAGGCTTGGACGAGCAGTACTTC. Its protein is CATPRTGLDEQYF.

This chain joins TRBV7-2 and TRBJ1-2; a possible D gene is TRBD1 (5 bases). Germline-derived CDR1 and CDR2 are SGHTA and FQGNSA. The CDR3 sequence is 13 residues long. Trimming removed 1 base from V and 8 bases from J, with 11 bases in between. CDR3 protein: CASSLGKKGGYTF. The CDR3 DNA follows: TGTGCCAGCAGCTTAGGGAAAAAGGGGGGCTACACCTTC.

The chain combines TRBV5-6 with TRBJ1-2; TRBD1 matches at 7 bases. CDR3 length: 14 amino acids. Germline CDR1 and CDR2: SGHDT and YYEEEE. V shed 4 bases and J 4 bases; nucleotides not matched to a gene: 7. The CDR3 DNA is TGTGCCAGCAGCCGGGACAAGGGGGCCTATGGCTACACCTTC. Protein sequence: CASSRDKGAYGYTF.

This chain joins TRBV29-1 and TRBJ1-6, with D perhaps matching TRBD1 (5 bases). The length of the CDR3 is 13 residues. The V and J ends lost 7 bases and 6 bases respectively, with 13 bases between them. Germline V lookup: CDR1 SQVTM, CDR2 ANQGSEA. The CDR3 reads CSARRDFNSPLHF. The CDR3 DNA follows: TGCAGCGCTAGACGGGACTTTAATTCACCCCTCCACTTT.

This chain joins TRBV24-1 and TRBJ1-4; D remains unclear. Per the germline V gene, CDR1 is KGHDR and CDR2 is SFDVKD. The CDR3 is 11 residues long. V lost 5 bases and J lost 7, with 4 bases in between. The CDR3 bases are TGTGCCACCAGTGCGGTTGAAAAACTGTTTTTT. It is translated as CATSAVEKLFF.

J is TRBJ1-4 and V is TRBV29-1; 7 bases match TRBD1. The germline V gene has CDR1 SQVTM and CDR2 ANQGSEA. The CDR3 loop spans 17 amino acids. Trimming removed 4 bases from V and 1 base from J; junction bases left unmatched: 12. CDR3 region: CSVAGTENGVTNEKLFF. In DNA, the CDR3 is TGCAGCGTTGCTGGGACAGAAAATGGGGTAACTAATGAAAAACTGTTTTTT.

This rearrangement joins TRBV7-9 to TRBJ1-1; D is uncertain. V shed 1 base and J shed 3 bases, with 12 bases lying between them. CDR3 length: 15 amino acids. Germline CDR1 reads SEHNR; CDR2 reads FQNEAQ (reference sequence). CDR3: CASSLGAYGYTEAFF. CDR3 in DNA: TGTGCCAGCAGCTTAGGGGCATACGGATACACTGAAGCTTTCTTT.

The table lists this clone with a few counts. The rearrangement uses TRBV30 and TRBJ1-5, with D possibly TRBD1 on 6 matching bases. This CDR3 contains 13 residues. Trimming left V 2 bases short and J 7 bases short, with 12 bases between. Germline values: CDR1 GTSNPN, CDR2 SVGIG (reference sequence). CDR3 in amino acids: CAWSYRDAQPQHF. In DNA, the CDR3 is TGTGCCTGGAGTTACAGGGATGCGCAGCCCCAGCATTTT.

This clone was seen only once. The rearrangement uses TRBV6-5 and TRBJ1-5; unclear D gene. CDR3 length equals 13 residues. Germline lookup yields CDR1 MNHEY and CDR2 SVGAGI. The V and J ends lost 2 bases and 6 bases respectively, with 8 bases between them. The CDR3: CASSYHGVQPQHF. The CDR3 bases are TGTGCCAGCAGTTACCACGGGGTTCAGCCCCAGCATTTT.

The chain has TRBV2 and TRBJ1-1; D gene uncertain. There are 12 residues in the CDR3. V lost 7 bases, J lost 1 base, and 7 bases lay in between. Germline V gene data show CDR1 as SNHLY and CDR2 as FYNNEI. CDR3 residues: CASKQRNTEAFF. The DNA for the CDR3 is TGTGCCAGCAAGCAAAGGAACACTGAAGCTTTCTTT.